These 32 T cell receptor beta chains were sequenced from one sample in a study of shared clonotypes between healthy human individuals. The data were produced by immunoSEQ multiplex PCR, yet TCRdb's version contains in-frame clones alone and is incomplete. The repertoire holds some 2.4 million clones, with 80% to 95% as singletons. Sequencing was carried out using naive CD4+ T cells from PBMCs. Noted subset: CD45RA+ positively selected. These receptors were collected from a man between 18 and 29 years old in good health. Some clones in this sample may be carry-over from other donors' samples.

About this clone itself: This CDR3 is also generated by other DNA sequences in the sample. The chain has TRBV7-2 and TRBJ2-7; TRBD1 aligns across 11 bases. V was pared by 5 bases and J by 3 bases, with 3 bases of the junction left unmatched. CDR3 length: 14 amino acids. Germline values: CDR1 SGHTA, CDR2 FQGNSA. CDR3 residues: CASSRTGGGYEQYF. CDR3 sequence (DNA): TGTGCCAGCAGCCGGACAGGGGGCGGCTACGAGCAGTACTTC.

A single count supports this clone. This chain links TRBV6-6 with TRBJ2-7, with 8 bases that match TRBD2. This CDR3 region has 15 residues. Germline values: CDR1 MNHNY, CDR2 SVGAGI (reference sequence). Trimming took 6 bases from V and 5 from J; bases not matched to a gene: 12. The CDR3 reads CASREPSGSNNEQYF. The CDR3 DNA reads TGTGCCAGCAGGGAGCCGAGCGGGAGTAACAACGAGCAGTACTTC.

This clone was counted a single time. The V and J genes are TRBV4-2 and TRBJ1-4; no clear D. Between the trimmed V and J ends, which lost 1 base and 8 bases, there was a span of 14 bases. CDR3 length: 15 amino acids. CDR1 and CDR2 from the germline V gene are LGHNA and YNFKEQ. The CDR3 DNA sequence: TGTGCCAGCAGCCAAGGGATCGGCATTCGGGAAAAACTGTTTTTT. Amino acid sequence: CASSQGIGIREKLFF.

The chain is built from TRBV5-6 and TRBJ2-5; the match to TRBD2 covers 8 bases. The DNA matches TRBJ2-7 better at its end, which makes the J call doubtful. This CDR3 has 13 amino acids. Germline CDR1 reads SGHDT; CDR2 reads YYEEEE. CDR3: CASSSKRGGEQYF. CDR3 bases: TGTGCCAGCAGCTCTAAACGGGGGGGCGAGCAGTACTTC.

V and J are TRBV7-8 and TRBJ1-2; unclear D gene. This CDR3 spans 13 amino acids. The germline V and J ends were trimmed by 4 bases and 7 bases, with 13 bases remaining between them. Germline V gives CDR1 SGHVS, CDR2 FQNEAQ. In nucleotides, the CDR3 is TGTGCCAGCAGCTCAGATCCTAAGAGTGGCTACACCTTC. This gives the protein CASSSDPKSGYTF.

The chain has TRBV7-7 and TRBJ2-5, with TRBD2 matching over 7 bases. The CDR3 is 9 residues long. CDR1 and CDR2 (germline): SSHAT, FNYEAQ (reference sequence). CDR3 residues: CAAGETQYF. The CDR3 region has the DNA TGTGCAGCGGGGGAGACCCAGTACTTC.

This clone was seen only once. The chain couples TRBV4-2 to TRBJ2-7, with TRBD1 identical over 11 bases. The CDR3 contains 15 residues. Germline loops: CDR1 LGHNA, CDR2 YNFKEQ. V was clipped by 3 bases and J by 2 bases; unmatched bases: 3. CDR3 sequence: CASSHGTGGPYEQYF. In DNA form, the CDR3 reads TGTGCCAGCAGCCACGGGACAGGGGGACCCTACGAGCAGTACTTC.

This clone was recorded only once. V usage is TRBV5-4 and J usage is TRBJ1-5; D is unresolved. The CDR3 contains 13 residues. Germline V gene data show CDR1 as SGHNT and CDR2 as YYREEE (reference sequence). The germline V and J ends were trimmed by 4 bases and 7 bases, with 12 bases remaining between them. CDR3 bases: TGTGCCAGCAGCCCGGAACAAGGCCAGCCCCAGCATTTT. This encodes CASSPEQGQPQHF.

This chain uses TRBV7-2 with TRBJ2-1; TRBD2 might be the D (6 bases). The germline V and J ends were trimmed by 5 bases and 0 bases, with 14 bases remaining between them. The CDR3 consists of 16 residues. Germline V gives CDR1 SGHTA, CDR2 FQGNSA. The CDR3 loop reads CASSGMTRHSYNEQFF. The CDR3 DNA follows: TGTGCCAGCAGCGGGATGACTAGACACTCCTACAATGAGCAGTTCTTC.

The chain recombines TRBV28 with TRBJ1-3; D ambiguous. The CDR3 covers 11 residues. Germline-derived CDR1 and CDR2 are MDHEN and SYDVKM. The germline V and J ends were trimmed by 6 bases and 12 bases, with 12 bases remaining between them. This CDR3 reads CASSNWAGIYF. The CDR3 DNA sequence: TGTGCCAGCAGCAATTGGGCTGGCATATATTTT.

For the CDR3, the DNA is TGTGCCAGCAGCTTATATTCGCTGAACACTGAAGCTTTCTTT. This sequence encodes CASSLYSLNTEAFF. The V and J genes are TRBV7-9 and TRBJ1-1, with unresolved D. This CDR3 has 14 amino acids. The V gene's germline CDR1 is SEHNR and CDR2 FQNEAQ (reference sequence). Trimming cost V 2 bases and J 0 bases, with 7 bases left between them.

CDR3 amino acids: CASLGRLEPTAFF. Written as DNA, the CDR3 is TGTGCCAGTCTTGGACGGCTTGAGCCGACAGCTTTCTTT. The chain is built from TRBV6-5 and TRBJ1-1; D remains unclear. V was cut by 9 bases and J by 10 bases, with 21 bases left in between. The germline V gene encodes CDR1 MNHEY and CDR2 SVGAGI. The CDR3 has 13 residues.

This sequence joins TRBV7-8 and TRBJ2-5; a possible D gene is TRBD2 (5 bases). The CDR3 runs to 16 residues. Germline V CDR1 and CDR2: SGHVS, FQNEAQ. V lost 0 bases and J lost 5, with 16 bases in between. The CDR3 sequence: CASSLAGAVGGETQYF. The CDR3 coding sequence is TGTGCCAGCAGCTTAGCTGGAGCGGTGGGTGGGGAGACCCAGTACTTC.

The genes are TRBV5-4 and TRBJ2-3, with D hard to call. V was clipped by 1 base and J by 2 bases, with 11 bases between them. This CDR3 spans 15 amino acids. Germline CDR1 and CDR2: SGHNT and YYREEE (reference sequence). CDR3 sequence reads: CASSLLGRDTDTQYF. CDR3 nucleotide sequence: TGTGCCAGCAGCTTGCTGGGTAGGGACACAGATACGCAGTATTTT.

The chain employs TRBV5-6 and TRBJ2-1; 11 bases align to TRBD1. The junction had 3 bases not matched to a gene; V was cut back by 4 bases and J by 0 bases. Germline V gene sequence: CDR1 SGHDT, CDR2 YYEEEE. The CDR3 sequence is 16 residues long. CDR3 nucleotides: TGTGCCAGCAGCCGAGGGACAGGGGGCTCCTACAATGAGCAGTTCTTC. Its translation is CASSRGTGGSYNEQFF.

This chain's CDR3 is CASSLERQAPLTEAFF. CDR3 sequence (DNA): TGTGCCAGCAGCTTGGAACGTCAGGCACCCCTGACTGAAGCTTTCTTT. The rearrangement uses TRBV11-2 and TRBJ1-1; unclear D gene. This CDR3 has 16 residues. Trimming removed 3 bases from V and 5 bases from J, with 19 bases in between. Germline CDR1 and CDR2: SGHAT and FQNNGV.

The CDR3 loop reads CASSLSAGKNTGELFF. The CDR3, as DNA: TGCGCCAGCAGCCTCTCGGCAGGCAAGAACACCGGGGAGCTGTTTTTT. This chain uses TRBV4-3 with TRBJ2-2; no clear D gene. Germline assignment: CDR1 LGHNA and CDR2 YSLEER. Between the trimmed V and J ends, which lost 4 bases and 1 base, there was a span of 13 bases. There are 16 residues in the CDR3.

The V call is TRBV30, the J call TRBJ2-7; D is perhaps TRBD1 (5 bases). V gave up 3 bases and J gave up 6 bases, with 15 bases separating them. Germline lookup yields CDR1 GTSNPN and CDR2 SVGIG (reference sequence). There are 13 residues in the CDR3. The CDR3 bases are TGTGCCTGGAGAAATAAAGGGGCTTCCGAGCAGTACTTC. Translated: CAWRNKGASEQYF.

The chain has TRBV7-2 and TRBJ2-3, with D possibly TRBD1 on 5 matching bases. Deletions cut 6 bases from V and 3 bases from J, with 22 bases between. Germline V CDR1 and CDR2: SGHTA, FQGNSA. The CDR3 spans 17 residues. Written as DNA, the CDR3 is TGTGCCAGCAGTCCAGCCAGGTGGGGCAGCCGGACAGATACGCAGTATTTT. Translation gives CASSPARWGSRTDTQYF. Filled out from reference TRBV7-2 and TRBJ2-3, the complete variable domain reads GAGVSQSPSNKVTEKGKDVELRCDPISGHTALYWYRQSLGQGLEFLIYFQGNSAPDKSGLPSDRFSAERTGGSVSTLTIQRTQQEDSAVYLCASSPARWGSRTDTQYFGPGTRLTVL.

This clone was detected once. V is TRBV7-2 and J is TRBJ1-1; D remains unclear. CDR3 length: 13 residues. Trimming removed 0 bases from V and 11 bases from J, with 13 bases in between. CDR1 and CDR2 from the germline V gene are SGHTA and FQGNSA. DNA for the CDR3: TGTGCCAGCAGCTTAGCCACAGACGAGAGGGCTTTCTTT. Translation gives CASSLATDERAFF.

This sequence joins TRBV29-1 and TRBJ2-5; D unclear. There are 13 residues in the CDR3. Germline V gene lookup returns CDR1 SQVTM and CDR2 ANQGSEA. Trimming removed 3 bases from V and 5 bases from J, with 13 bases in between. This chain's CDR3 is CSVEGLDRETQYF. The DNA of the CDR3 is TGCAGCGTTGAGGGCCTCGACCGGGAGACCCAGTACTTC. Full variable domain (outside the CDR3, taken from reference TRBV29-1 and TRBJ2-5): SAVISQKPSRDICQRGTSLTIQCQVDSQVTMMFWYRQQPGQSLTLIATANQGSEATYESGFVIDKFPISRPNLTFSTLTVSNMSPEDSSIYLCSVEGLDRETQYFGPGTRLLVL.

This rearrangement joins TRBV6-1 to TRBJ2-3, with D possibly TRBD1 on 6 matching bases. The CDR3 is 14 amino acids. V lost 6 bases to trimming and J lost 7 bases, with 17 bases between them. Germline V gene sequence: CDR1 MNHNS, CDR2 SASEGT. The CDR3 bases are TGTGCCAGCAGGACAGGACCGTACACGAATACGCAGTATTTT. Residues: CASRTGPYTNTQYF.

This chain links TRBV5-5 with TRBJ2-1, with TRBD2 matching over 11 bases. V dropped 8 bases and J dropped 8; count of bases not matched to a gene: 12. Germline V gene sequence: CDR1 SGHKS, CDR2 YYEKEE (reference sequence). The CDR3 is made up of 15 amino acids. CDR3 sequence reads: CASALITSGSYEQFF. The CDR3 coding sequence is TGTGCCAGTGCACTAATAACTAGCGGGAGCTATGAGCAGTTCTTC.

The chain has TRBV11-1 and TRBJ2-3, with a tentative D call TRBD2 (5 bases). Germline loops: CDR1 SGHAT, CDR2 FQDESV (reference sequence). CDR3 length: 12 residues. Trimming removed 5 bases at V and 4 bases at J, with 7 bases between. The CDR3 DNA follows: TGTGCCAGCAGCCAGAGGGCAGATACGCAGTATTTT. It specifies CASSQRADTQYF. The complete variable domain, with remaining parts taken from reference TRBV11-1 and TRBJ2-3, reads EAEVAQSPRYKITEKSQAVAFWCDPISGHATLYWYRQILGQGPELLVQFQDESVVDDSQLPKDRFSAERLKGVDSTLKIQPAELGDSAMYLCASSQRADTQYFGPGTRLTVL.

V usage is TRBV5-1 and J usage is TRBJ2-1; 7 bases map to TRBD1. The CDR3 runs 15 residues. V was pared by 0 bases and J by 6 bases, with 6 bases of the junction left unmatched. CDR1 and CDR2 from the germline V gene are SGHRS and YFSETQ. DNA of the CDR3: TGCGCCAGCAGCTTGGCCTTTTCAGGGGGCAATGAGCAGTTCTTC. This sequence encodes CASSLAFSGGNEQFF.

The chain is built from TRBV28 and TRBJ1-6; 8 bases are shared with TRBD1. CDR1 MDHEN and CDR2 SYDVKM come from the germline V gene. Losses at the gene ends were 2 bases for V and 8 bases for J; bases not matched to a gene: 8. There are 16 residues in the CDR3. The CDR3 is CASSLGQGVVYSPLHF. CDR3 nucleotides: TGTGCCAGCAGTTTAGGACAGGGTGTAGTGTATTCACCCCTCCACTTT.

This chain uses TRBV7-7 with TRBJ2-1, with TRBD2 identical over 8 bases. CDR1 is SSHAT, CDR2 FNYEAQ, per germline (reference sequence). The CDR3 covers 15 residues. V lost 5 bases and J lost 0; bases outside the gene matches: 3. In nucleotides, the CDR3 is TGTGCCAGCAGCCGGGGGGGGAGCTCCTACAATGAGCAGTTCTTC. It specifies CASSRGGSSYNEQFF. Full variable domain (remainder filled in from reference TRBV7-7 and TRBJ2-1): GAGVSQSPRYKVTKRGQDVTLRCDPISSHATLYWYQQALGQGPEFLTYFNYEAQPDKSGLPSDRFSAERPEGSISTLTIQRTEQRDSAMYRCASSRGGSSYNEQFFGPGTRLTVL.

This chain uses TRBV5-8 with TRBJ2-3; 8 bases match TRBD2. Germline CDR1 and CDR2: SGHTS and YDEGEE. There are 14 residues in the CDR3. J gave up 6 bases and V 4 bases, and 7 bases lay outside the gene matches. The CDR3 reads CASSRIAGWDTQYF. The CDR3 bases are TGTGCCAGCAGCAGGATAGCGGGATGGGATACGCAGTATTTT.

This clone turned up a few times. V and J are TRBV7-3 and TRBJ2-5; perhaps D is TRBD1 or TRBD2 (6 bases each). The CDR3 has 13 amino acids. V was cut by 4 bases and J by 6 bases, with 12 bases left in between. CDR1 is SGHTA, CDR2 FQGTGA, per germline. For the CDR3, the DNA is TGTGCCAGCAGCTACGAAGGGGGGCAGACCCAGTACTTC. Amino acid sequence: CASSYEGGQTQYF.

The chain has TRBV27 and TRBJ2-7; D possibly matches TRBD1 or TRBD2 (5 bases each). The germline gives CDR1 MNHEY, CDR2 SMNVEV (reference sequence). The CDR3 sequence is 15 residues long. The V gene lost 1 base and the J gene lost 2 bases, with 12 bases spanning the gap. The chain's CDR3 is CASSLFGGFPYEQYF. The DNA for the CDR3 is TGTGCCAGCAGTTTATTTGGGGGTTTCCCCTACGAGCAGTACTTC.

J is TRBJ1-2 and V is TRBV19; no clear D. The CDR3 covers 13 residues. Deletions cut 4 bases from V and 2 bases from J, with 8 bases between. The germline gives CDR1 LNHDA, CDR2 SQIVND (reference sequence). CDR3 loop: CASSTIGNYGYTF. CDR3 DNA: TGTGCCAGTAGTACTATTGGGAACTATGGCTACACCTTC. Looking up the rest from reference TRBV19 and TRBJ1-2 gives the full variable domain: DGGITQSPKYLFRKEGQNVTLSCEQNLNHDAMYWYRQDPGQGLRLIYYSQIVNDFQKGDIAEGYSVSREKKESFPLTVTSAQKNPTAFYLCASSTIGNYGYTFGSGTRLTVV.

This chain connects TRBV11-2 to TRBJ2-3; no clear D. V lost 4 bases, J lost 10 bases, and 18 bases lay in between. Germline V lookup: CDR1 SGHAT, CDR2 FQNNGV. CDR3 size: 14 residues. In DNA form, the CDR3 reads TGTGCCAGCAGCTCGATTTGGAGTAATCGGGCGCAGTATTTT. This gives the protein CASSSIWSNRAQYF. Combining the CDR3 with reference TRBV11-2 and TRBJ2-3 gives the whole variable domain EAGVAQSPRYKIIEKRQSVAFWCNPISGHATLYWYQQILGQGPKLLIQFQNNGVVDDSQLPKDRFSAERLKGVDSTLKIQPAKLEDSAVYLCASSSIWSNRAQYFGPGTRLTVL.